This is a list of T cell receptor beta chains from one sample in a study of high-grade serous ovarian cancer treatment subgroups. Sequencing used immunoSEQ multiplex PCR; TCRdb keeps in-frame clones, though not all of them. The table includes roughly 6,000 clones, 75% to 85% detected once. Sequencing was carried out using tumor tissue. The receptors derive from a human donor with high-grade serous ovarian cancer. CDR3s include the opening cysteine and the closing phenylalanine or tryptophan. A D gene is named only where the DNA matches it firmly. Part of the rows lack a size; the others show once, few, many or a class for expanded clones.

V gene: TRBV6-6
J gene: TRBJ2-7
D gene: TRBD2
clone size: .
CDR3 DNA: TGTGCCAGCAGTTACTGGGGCGCTAGCGGGTCCTACGAGCAGTACTTC
CDR3 protein: CASSYWGASGSYEQYF

V gene: TRBV6-5
J gene: TRBJ1-2
D gene: .
clone size: few
CDR3 DNA: TGTGCCAGCAGTTACTTCGGAGGGGAGGGCTATGGCTACACCTTC
CDR3 protein: CASSYFGGEGYGYTF

V gene: TRBV2
J gene: TRBJ1-6
D gene: TRBD1
clone size: .
CDR3 DNA: TGTGCCACAGGGGGGCCGACGTCGAGCTCCTATAATTCACCCCTCCACTTT
CDR3 protein: CATGGPTSSSYNSPLHF

V gene: TRBV15
J gene: TRBJ1-1
D gene: .
clone size: .
CDR3 DNA: TGTGCCACCAGCAGAGATTACGGGGGGCTCATGAACACTGAAGCTTTCTTT
CDR3 protein: CATSRDYGGLMNTEAFF

V gene: TRBV30
J gene: TRBJ1-1
D gene: .
clone size: .
CDR3 DNA: TGTGCCTGGAGTATCAAGAGAGACACTGAAGCTTTCTTT
CDR3 protein: CAWSIKRDTEAFF

V gene: TRBV5-4
J gene: TRBJ2-5
D gene: .
clone size: .
CDR3 DNA: TGTGCCAGCAGCTTGGGGCCAGGGGAAGAGACCCAGTACTTC
CDR3 protein: CASSLGPGEETQYF

V gene: TRBV28
J gene: TRBJ2-5
D gene: TRBD2
clone size: .
CDR3 DNA: TGTGCCAGCAGTCCGCCGGGACTACCGGCGGAGACCCAGTACTTC
CDR3 protein: CASSPPGLPAETQYF

V gene: TRBV9
J gene: TRBJ2-2
D gene: .
clone size: .
CDR3 DNA: TGTGCCAGCGGAACACGGGGGATTACCGGGGAGCTGTTTTTT
CDR3 protein: CASGTRGITGELFF

V gene: TRBV7-2
J gene: TRBJ2-3
D gene: .
clone size: .
CDR3 DNA: TGTGCCAGCAGCTACCAAGTTGGGCTAGAGCCAGATACGCAGTATTTT
CDR3 protein: CASSYQVGLEPDTQYF

V gene: TRBV7-9
J gene: TRBJ1-4
D gene: TRBD1
clone size: .
CDR3 DNA: TGTGCCAGCTCCATAACCGGGACAGGGGGTGAAAAACTGTTTTTT
CDR3 protein: CASSITGTGGEKLFF

V gene: TRBV29-1
J gene: TRBJ2-5
D gene: TRBD1
clone size: .
CDR3 DNA: TGCAGCATAACAGGGGGCGTGGAGACCCAGTACTTC
CDR3 protein: CSITGGVETQYF

V gene: TRBV7-9
J gene: TRBJ1-2
D gene: .
clone size: few
CDR3 DNA: TGTGCCAGCGGTCGTTGGGGGGACTATGGCTACACCTTC
CDR3 protein: CASGRWGDYGYTF

V gene: TRBV10-3
J gene: TRBJ2-6
D gene: TRBD1
clone size: .
CDR3 DNA: TGTGCCATCGGACAGGGGGCTGGGGCCAACGTCCTGACTTTC
CDR3 protein: CAIGQGAGANVLTF

V gene: TRBV7-9
J gene: TRBJ2-3
D gene: TRBD1
clone size: .
CDR3 DNA: TGTGCCAGCAGCTTAAAGACAGGGTCGGGTACAGATACGCAGTATTTT
CDR3 protein: CASSLKTGSGTDTQYF

V gene: TRBV19
J gene: TRBJ1-1
D gene: TRBD1
clone size: .
CDR3 DNA: TGTGCCAGCAAACCCGATAGGGGGCCGAACACTGAAGCTTTCTTT
CDR3 protein: CASKPDRGPNTEAFF

V gene: TRBV4-2
J gene: TRBJ1-5
D gene: .
clone size: few
CDR3 DNA: TGTGCCAGCAGCCAAGATCTTAGCAATCAGCCCCAGCATTTT
CDR3 protein: CASSQDLSNQPQHF

V gene: TRBV4-2
J gene: TRBJ2-1
D gene: .
clone size: .
CDR3 DNA: TGTGCCAGCAGCCAAGTGCGCGGTTTCAACGCCAATGAGCAGTTCTTC
CDR3 protein: CASSQVRGFNANEQFF

V gene: TRBV11-2
J gene: TRBJ2-7
D gene: .
clone size: .
CDR3 DNA: TGTGCCAGCAGCCCTAGGGCCGGGGCCTCCTACGAGCAGTACTTC
CDR3 protein: CASSPRAGASYEQYF

V gene: TRBV6-5
J gene: TRBJ1-2
D gene: .
clone size: .
CDR3 DNA: TGTGCCAGCCGGCTTGGAGGGGAGGGGGGGTATGGCTACACCTTC
CDR3 protein: CASRLGGEGGYGYTF

V gene: TRBV5-1
J gene: TRBJ2-5
D gene: TRBD1
clone size: .
CDR3 DNA: TGCGCCAGCAGCTTGGGACAGGGGATAAACCAAGAGACCCAGTACTTC
CDR3 protein: CASSLGQGINQETQYF

V gene: TRBV28
J gene: TRBJ1-1
D gene: .
clone size: .
CDR3 DNA: TGTGCCAGCAGTTTTAAGGGACGCCCCGCTGAAGCTTTCTTT
CDR3 protein: CASSFKGRPAEAFF

V gene: TRBV11-2
J gene: TRBJ2-3
D gene: .
clone size: .
CDR3 DNA: TGTGCCAGCAGCTTAGGGGGCCGTAGCACAGATACGCAGTATTTT
CDR3 protein: CASSLGGRSTDTQYF

V gene: TRBV28
J gene: TRBJ2-5
D gene: .
clone size: .
CDR3 DNA: TGTGCCAGCAGTGAGTTACTAGCTTCGCAGACCCAGTACTTC
CDR3 protein: CASSELLASQTQYF

V gene: TRBV28
J gene: TRBJ1-1
D gene: .
clone size: .
CDR3 DNA: TGTGCCAGCAGTTTAAGAGGGAGGGTGACGGCCACTGAAGCTTTCTTT
CDR3 protein: CASSLRGRVTATEAFF

V gene: TRBV19
J gene: TRBJ2-2
D gene: .
clone size: .
CDR3 DNA: TGTGCCAGTAGTAACACCTTCGGCTGGGAGCTGTTTTTT
CDR3 protein: CASSNTFGWELFF

V gene: TRBV4-3
J gene: TRBJ1-2
D gene: TRBD1
clone size: .
CDR3 DNA: TGCGCCAGCAGCTTCCGACAGGGGGACTATGGCTACACCTTC
CDR3 protein: CASSFRQGDYGYTF